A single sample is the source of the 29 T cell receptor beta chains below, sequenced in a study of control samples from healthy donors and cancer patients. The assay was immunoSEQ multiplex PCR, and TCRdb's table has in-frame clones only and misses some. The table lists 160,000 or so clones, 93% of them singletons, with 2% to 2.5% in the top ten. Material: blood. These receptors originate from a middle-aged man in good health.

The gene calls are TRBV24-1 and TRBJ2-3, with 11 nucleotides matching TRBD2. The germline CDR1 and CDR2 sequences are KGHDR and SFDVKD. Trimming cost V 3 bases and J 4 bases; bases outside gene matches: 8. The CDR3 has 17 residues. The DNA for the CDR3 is TGTGCCACCAGTGATCCGACTAGCGGGGCCCCCGCAGATACGCAGTATTTT. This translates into CATSDPTSGAPADTQYF.

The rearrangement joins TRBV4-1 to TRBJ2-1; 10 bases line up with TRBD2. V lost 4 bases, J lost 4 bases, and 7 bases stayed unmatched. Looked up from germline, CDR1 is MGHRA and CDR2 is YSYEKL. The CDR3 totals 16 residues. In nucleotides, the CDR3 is TGCGCCAGCAGCCCGGATTCTAGCGGGAGATACAATGAGCAGTTCTTC. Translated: CASSPDSSGRYNEQFF.

The CDR3: CARSFSSRRGKNNEQFF. The CDR3 DNA follows: TGTGCCAGAAGCTTTTCGTCACGCAGGGGCAAAAACAATGAGCAGTTCTTC. The V call is TRBV5-3, the J call TRBJ2-1, with D tentatively TRBD1 (6 bases). TRBV5-3 is an open reading frame whose function is uncertain. This CDR3 has 17 amino acids. The V end lost 2 bases, the J end lost 5 bases, and 20 bases lay between the germline ends.

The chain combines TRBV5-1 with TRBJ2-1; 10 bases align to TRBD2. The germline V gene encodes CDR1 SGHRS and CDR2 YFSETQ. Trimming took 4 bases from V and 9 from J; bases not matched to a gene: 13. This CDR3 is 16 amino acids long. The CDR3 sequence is CASSTQAGGPFGEQFF. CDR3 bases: TGCGCCAGCAGCACCCAAGCGGGAGGGCCATTTGGTGAGCAGTTCTTC.

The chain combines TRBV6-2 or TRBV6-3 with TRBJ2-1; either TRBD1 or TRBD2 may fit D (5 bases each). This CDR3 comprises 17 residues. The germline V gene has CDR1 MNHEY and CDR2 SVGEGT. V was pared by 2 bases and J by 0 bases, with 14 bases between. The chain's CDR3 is CASSYAEEDNSYNEQFF. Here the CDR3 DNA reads TGTGCCAGCAGTTACGCCGAGGAGGACAACTCCTACAATGAGCAGTTCTTC.

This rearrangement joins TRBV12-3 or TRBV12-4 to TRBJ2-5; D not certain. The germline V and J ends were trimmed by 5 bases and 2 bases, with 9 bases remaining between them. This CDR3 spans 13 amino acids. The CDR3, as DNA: TGTGCCAGCAGTCCCCAGAGGCAAGAGACCCAGTACTTC. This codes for CASSPQRQETQYF.

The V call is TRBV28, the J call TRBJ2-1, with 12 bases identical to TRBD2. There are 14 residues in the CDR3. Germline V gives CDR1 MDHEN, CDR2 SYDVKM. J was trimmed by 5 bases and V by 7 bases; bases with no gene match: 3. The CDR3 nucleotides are TGTGCCAGCATTGGACTAGCGGGAAACAATGAGCAGTTCTTC. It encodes CASIGLAGNNEQFF.

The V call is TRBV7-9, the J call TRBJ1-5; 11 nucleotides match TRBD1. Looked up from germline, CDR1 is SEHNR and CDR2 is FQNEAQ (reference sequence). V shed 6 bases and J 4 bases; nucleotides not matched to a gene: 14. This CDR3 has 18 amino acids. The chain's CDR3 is CASSYTGTGGVLNQPQHF. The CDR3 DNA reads TGTGCCAGCAGTTATACCGGGACAGGGGGTGTCCTAAATCAGCCCCAGCATTTT.

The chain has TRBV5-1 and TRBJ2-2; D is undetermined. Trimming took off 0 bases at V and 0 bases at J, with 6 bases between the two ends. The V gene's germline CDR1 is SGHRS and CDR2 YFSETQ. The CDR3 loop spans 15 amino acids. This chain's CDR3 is CASSLEGSNTGELFF. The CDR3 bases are TGCGCCAGCAGCTTGGAAGGGTCGAACACCGGGGAGCTGTTTTTT.

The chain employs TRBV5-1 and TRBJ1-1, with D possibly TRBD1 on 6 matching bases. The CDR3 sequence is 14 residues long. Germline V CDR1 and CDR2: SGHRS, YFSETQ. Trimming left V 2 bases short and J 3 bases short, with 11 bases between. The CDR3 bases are TGCGCCAGCAGCTTTGGGGCAGGGGACACTGAAGCTTTCTTT. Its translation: CASSFGAGDTEAFF.

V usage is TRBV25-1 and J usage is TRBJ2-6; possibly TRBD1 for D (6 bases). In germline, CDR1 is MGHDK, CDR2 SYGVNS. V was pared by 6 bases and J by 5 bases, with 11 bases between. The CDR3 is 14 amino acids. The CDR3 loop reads CASRAGVRANVLTF. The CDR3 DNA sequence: TGTGCCAGCAGAGCAGGGGTTAGGGCCAACGTCCTGACTTTC.

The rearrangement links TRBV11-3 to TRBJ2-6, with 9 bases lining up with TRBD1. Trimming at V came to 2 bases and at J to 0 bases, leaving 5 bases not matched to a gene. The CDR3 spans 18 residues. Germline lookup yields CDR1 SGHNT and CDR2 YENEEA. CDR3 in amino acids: CASSLRTGVFSGANVLTF. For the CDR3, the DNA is TGTGCCAGCAGCTTAAGGACAGGGGTCTTCTCTGGGGCCAACGTCCTGACTTTC.

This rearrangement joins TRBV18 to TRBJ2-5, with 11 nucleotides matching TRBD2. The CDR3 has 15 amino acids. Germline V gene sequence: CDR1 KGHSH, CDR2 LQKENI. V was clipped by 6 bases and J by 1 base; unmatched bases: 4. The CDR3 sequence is CASSQGLAGQETQYF. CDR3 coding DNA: TGTGCCAGCTCTCAAGGACTAGCGGGCCAAGAGACCCAGTACTTC.

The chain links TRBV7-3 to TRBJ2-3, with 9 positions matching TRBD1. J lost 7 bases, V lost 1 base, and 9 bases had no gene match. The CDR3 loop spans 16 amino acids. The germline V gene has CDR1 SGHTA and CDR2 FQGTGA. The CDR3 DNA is TGTGCCAGCAGCTTAATGGGGGGGACAGGGTCAAATACGCAGTATTTT. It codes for CASSLMGGTGSNTQYF.

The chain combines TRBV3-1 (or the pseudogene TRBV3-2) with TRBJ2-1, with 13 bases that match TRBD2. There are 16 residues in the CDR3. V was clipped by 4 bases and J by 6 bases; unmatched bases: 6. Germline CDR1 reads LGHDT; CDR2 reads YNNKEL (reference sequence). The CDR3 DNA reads TGTGCCAGCAGCCGGACTAGCGGGAGCCTGGGCAATGAGCAGTTCTTC. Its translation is CASSRTSGSLGNEQFF.

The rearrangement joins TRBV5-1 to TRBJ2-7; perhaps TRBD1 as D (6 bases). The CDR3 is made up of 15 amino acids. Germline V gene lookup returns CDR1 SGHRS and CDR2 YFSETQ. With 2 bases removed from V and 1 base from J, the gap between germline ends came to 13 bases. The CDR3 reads CASSLGAGASYEQYF. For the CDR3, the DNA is TGCGCCAGCAGCTTAGGGGCAGGGGCGTCCTACGAGCAGTACTTC. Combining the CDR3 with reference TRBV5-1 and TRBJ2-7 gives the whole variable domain KAGVTQTPRYLIKTRGQQVTLSCSPISGHRSVSWYQQTPGQGLQFLFEYFSETQRNKGNFPGRFSGRQFSNSRSEMNVSTLELGDSALYLCASSLGAGASYEQYFGPGTRLTVT.

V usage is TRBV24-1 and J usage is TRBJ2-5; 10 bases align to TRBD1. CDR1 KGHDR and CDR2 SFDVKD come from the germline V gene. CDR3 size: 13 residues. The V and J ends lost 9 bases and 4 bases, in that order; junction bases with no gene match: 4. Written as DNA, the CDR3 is TGTGCCACCTCAGACAGGGGGCGAGAGACCCAGTACTTC. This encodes CATSDRGRETQYF.

The CDR3 coding sequence is TGTGCCTGGACCAGGGCCTATACTGAAGCTTTCTTT. As protein: CAWTRAYTEAFF. The chain combines TRBV30 with TRBJ1-1; TRBD1 might be the D (5 bases). Trimming took off 4 bases at V and 5 bases at J, with 11 bases between the two ends. CDR1 is GTSNPN and CDR2 is SVGIG in the germline V gene (reference sequence). The CDR3 extends over 12 amino acids.

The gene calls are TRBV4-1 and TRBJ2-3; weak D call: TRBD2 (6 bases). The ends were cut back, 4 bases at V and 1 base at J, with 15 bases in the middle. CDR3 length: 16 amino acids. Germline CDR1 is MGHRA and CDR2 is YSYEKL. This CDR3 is CASSRGVWGGTDTQYF. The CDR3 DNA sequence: TGCGCCAGCAGCCGGGGTGTTTGGGGGGGCACAGATACGCAGTATTTT.

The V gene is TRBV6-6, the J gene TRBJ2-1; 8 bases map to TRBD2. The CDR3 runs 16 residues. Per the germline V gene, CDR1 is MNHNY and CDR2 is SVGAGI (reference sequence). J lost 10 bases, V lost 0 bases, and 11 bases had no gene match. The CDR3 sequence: CASSYSREARHWEQFF. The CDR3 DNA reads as TGTGCCAGCAGTTACTCGCGGGAGGCTCGCCACTGGGAGCAGTTCTTC.

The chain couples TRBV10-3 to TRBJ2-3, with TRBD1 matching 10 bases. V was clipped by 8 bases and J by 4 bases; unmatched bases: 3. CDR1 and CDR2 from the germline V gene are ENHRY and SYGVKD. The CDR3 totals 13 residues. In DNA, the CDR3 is TGTGCCATCGGGACAGGGGAGTCAGATACGCAGTATTTT. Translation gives CAIGTGESDTQYF.

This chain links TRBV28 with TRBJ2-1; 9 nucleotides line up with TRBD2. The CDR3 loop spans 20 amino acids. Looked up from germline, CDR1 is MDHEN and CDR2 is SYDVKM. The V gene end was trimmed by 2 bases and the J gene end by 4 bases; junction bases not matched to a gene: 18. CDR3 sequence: CASSLIGSAGGGWGYNEQFF. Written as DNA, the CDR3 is TGTGCCAGCAGTTTAATAGGGTCAGCGGGAGGTGGGTGGGGGTACAATGAGCAGTTCTTC.

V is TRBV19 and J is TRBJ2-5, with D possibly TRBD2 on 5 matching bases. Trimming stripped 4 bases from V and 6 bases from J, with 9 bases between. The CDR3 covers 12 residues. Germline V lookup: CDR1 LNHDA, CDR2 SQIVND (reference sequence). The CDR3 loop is CASSTGLKTQYF. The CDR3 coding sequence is TGTGCCAGTAGTACGGGGTTGAAGACCCAGTACTTC.

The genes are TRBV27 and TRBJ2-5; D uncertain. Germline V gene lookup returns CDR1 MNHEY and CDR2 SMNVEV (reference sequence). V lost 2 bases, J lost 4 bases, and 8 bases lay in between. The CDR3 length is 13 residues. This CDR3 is CASSLVRGETQYF. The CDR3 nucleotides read TGTGCCAGCAGTTTAGTAAGAGGAGAGACCCAGTACTTC.

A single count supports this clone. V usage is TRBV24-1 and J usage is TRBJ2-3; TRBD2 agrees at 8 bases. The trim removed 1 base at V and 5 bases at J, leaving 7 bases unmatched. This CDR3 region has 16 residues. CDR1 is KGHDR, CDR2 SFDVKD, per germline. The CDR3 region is CATSDLGREGVDTQYF. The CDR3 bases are TGTGCCACCAGTGATTTAGGACGGGAGGGGGTAGATACGCAGTATTTT.

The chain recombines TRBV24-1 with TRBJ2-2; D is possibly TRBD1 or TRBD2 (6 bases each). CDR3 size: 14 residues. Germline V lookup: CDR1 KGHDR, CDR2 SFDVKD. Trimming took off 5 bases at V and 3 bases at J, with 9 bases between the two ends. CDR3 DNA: TGTGCCACCAGTGCCCGGGGGCACACCGGGGAGCTGTTTTTT. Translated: CATSARGHTGELFF.

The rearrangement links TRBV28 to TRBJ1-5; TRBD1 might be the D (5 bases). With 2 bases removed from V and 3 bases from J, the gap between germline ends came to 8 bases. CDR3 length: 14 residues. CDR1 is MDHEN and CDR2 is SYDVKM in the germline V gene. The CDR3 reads CASSLTDTNQPQHF. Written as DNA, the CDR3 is TGTGCCAGCAGTTTAACGGACACCAATCAGCCCCAGCATTTT.

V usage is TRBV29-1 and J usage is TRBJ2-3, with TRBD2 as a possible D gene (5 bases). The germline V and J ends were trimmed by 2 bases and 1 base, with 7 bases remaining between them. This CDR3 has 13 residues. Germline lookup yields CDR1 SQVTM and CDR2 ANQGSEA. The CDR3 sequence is CSVERGGTDTQYF. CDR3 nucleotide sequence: TGCAGCGTTGAACGGGGAGGCACAGATACGCAGTATTTT.

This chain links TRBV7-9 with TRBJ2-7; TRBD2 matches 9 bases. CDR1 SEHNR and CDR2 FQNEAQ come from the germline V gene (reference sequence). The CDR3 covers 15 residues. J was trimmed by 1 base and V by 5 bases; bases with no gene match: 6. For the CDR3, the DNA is TGTGCCAGCAGCCCGAGGGCGGGAGGGTCCTACGAGCAGTACTTC. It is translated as CASSPRAGGSYEQYF.